This note documents a single T cell receptor (beta chain) sequence. The source of the sample is a study of blood T cell repertoires in COVID-19. Study-wide context: The study drew acute and convalescent COVID-19 samples from the United States, Italy and Spain.

V was clipped by 7 bases and J by 5 bases, with 17 bases between them. Germline V gene lookup returns CDR1 GTSNPN and CDR2 SVGIG (reference sequence). This CDR3 has 13 residues. In the original workflow: Quantification of nucleated cells was approximated via reference gene primer amplification. Generated by immunoSEQ multiplex PCR, the TCRdb table keeps only in-frame clones and is missing some. Clonal size and the V and J genes are those of that table, whereas D and trimming came from the DNA. This sample has about 190,000 clones, with approximately 90% found just once. V is TRBV30 and J is TRBJ1-1; D is uncertain. The material sequenced was peripheral blood. The TCR sequence derives from a woman in her twenties or thirties with acute or convalescent COVID-19. The CDR3 spells CALTGLAKTEAFF. The CDR3 DNA reads as TGTGCCTTGACGGGTCTCGCCAAGACTGAAGCTTTCTTT.